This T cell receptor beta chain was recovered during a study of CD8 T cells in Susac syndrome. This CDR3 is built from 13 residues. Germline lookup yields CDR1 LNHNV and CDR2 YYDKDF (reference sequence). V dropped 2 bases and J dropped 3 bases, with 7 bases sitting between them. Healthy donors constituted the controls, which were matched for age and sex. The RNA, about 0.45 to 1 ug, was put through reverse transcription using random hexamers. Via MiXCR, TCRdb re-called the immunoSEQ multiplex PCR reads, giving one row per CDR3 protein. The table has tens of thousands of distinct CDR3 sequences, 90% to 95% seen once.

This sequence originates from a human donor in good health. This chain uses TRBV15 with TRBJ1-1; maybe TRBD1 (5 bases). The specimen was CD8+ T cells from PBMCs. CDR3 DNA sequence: TGTGCCACCAGCAGACAGGGAGACACTGAAGCTTTCTTT. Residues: CATSRQGDTEAFF.